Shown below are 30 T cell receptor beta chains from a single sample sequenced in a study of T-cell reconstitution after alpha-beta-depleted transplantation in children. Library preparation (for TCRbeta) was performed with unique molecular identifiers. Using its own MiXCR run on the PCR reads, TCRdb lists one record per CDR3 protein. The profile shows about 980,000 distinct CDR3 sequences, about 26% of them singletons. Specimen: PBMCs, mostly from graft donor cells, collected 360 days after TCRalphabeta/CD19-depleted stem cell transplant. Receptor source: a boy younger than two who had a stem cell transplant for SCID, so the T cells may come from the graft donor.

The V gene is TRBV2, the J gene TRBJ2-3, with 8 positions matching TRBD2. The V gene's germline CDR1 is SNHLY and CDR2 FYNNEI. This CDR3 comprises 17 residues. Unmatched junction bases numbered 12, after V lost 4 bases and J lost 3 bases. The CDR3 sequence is CASSVGGSGGPTDTQYF. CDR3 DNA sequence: TGTGCCAGCAGTGTTGGGGGGTCGGGGGGGCCGACAGATACGCAGTATTTT. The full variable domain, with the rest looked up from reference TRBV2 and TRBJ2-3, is EPEVTQTPSHQVTQMGQEVILRCVPISNHLYFYWYRQILGQKVEFLVSFYNNEISEKSEIFDDQFSVERPDGSNFTLKIRSTKLEDSAMYFCASSVGGSGGPTDTQYFGPGTRLTVL.

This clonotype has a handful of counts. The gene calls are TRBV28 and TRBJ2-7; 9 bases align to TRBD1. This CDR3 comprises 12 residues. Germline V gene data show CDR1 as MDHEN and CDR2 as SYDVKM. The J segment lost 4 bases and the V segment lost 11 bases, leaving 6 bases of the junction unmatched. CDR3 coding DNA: TGTGCCGGCCGGGGACAGGGTTACGAGCAGTACTTC. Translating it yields CAGRGQGYEQYF.

CDR3 loop: CASSQVPNYGYTF. The CDR3 nucleotides are TGCGCCAGCAGCCAAGTTCCCAACTATGGCTACACCTTC. This chain connects TRBV4-1 to TRBJ1-2; D is unclear. Germline lookup yields CDR1 MGHRA and CDR2 YSYEKL. V lost 1 base, J lost 2 bases, and 5 bases lay in between. The CDR3 is 13 residues long.

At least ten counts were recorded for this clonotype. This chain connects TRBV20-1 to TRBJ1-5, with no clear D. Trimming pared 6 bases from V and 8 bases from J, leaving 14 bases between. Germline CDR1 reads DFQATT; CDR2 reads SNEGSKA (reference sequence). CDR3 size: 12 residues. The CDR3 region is CSAVGGGEPQHF. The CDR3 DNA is TGCAGTGCGGTGGGAGGCGGGGAGCCCCAGCATTTT.

CDR3 loop: CSAREDRISTDTQYF. For the CDR3, the DNA is TGCAGTGCTAGGGAAGACAGGATTAGCACAGATACGCAGTATTTT. This rearrangement joins TRBV20-1 to TRBJ2-3; a possible D gene is TRBD1 (6 bases). Germline V CDR1 and CDR2: DFQATT, SNEGSKA (reference sequence). The CDR3 contains 15 residues. V was pared by 3 bases and J by 0 bases, with 13 bases between.

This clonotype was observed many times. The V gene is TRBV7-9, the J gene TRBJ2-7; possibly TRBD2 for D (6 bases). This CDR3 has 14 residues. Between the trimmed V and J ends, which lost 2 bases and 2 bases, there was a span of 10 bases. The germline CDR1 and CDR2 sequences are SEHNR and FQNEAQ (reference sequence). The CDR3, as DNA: TGTGCCAGCAGCTTATTTCGGGAGACCTACGAGCAGTACTTC. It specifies CASSLFRETYEQYF.

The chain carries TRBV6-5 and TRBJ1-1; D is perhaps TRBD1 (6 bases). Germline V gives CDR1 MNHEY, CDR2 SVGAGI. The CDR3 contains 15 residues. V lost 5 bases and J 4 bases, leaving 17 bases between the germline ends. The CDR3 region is CASSLQGTGSTEAFF. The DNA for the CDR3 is TGTGCCAGCAGTCTACAGGGAACCGGGAGCACTGAAGCTTTCTTT.

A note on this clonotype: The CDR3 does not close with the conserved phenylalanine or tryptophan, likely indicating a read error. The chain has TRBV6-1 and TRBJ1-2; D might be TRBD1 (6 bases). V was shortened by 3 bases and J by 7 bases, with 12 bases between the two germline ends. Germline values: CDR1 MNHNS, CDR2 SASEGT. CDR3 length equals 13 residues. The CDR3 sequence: CASSEWGASGYTY. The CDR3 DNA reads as TGTGCCAGCAGTGAGTGGGGGGCGAGTGGCTACACCTAC.

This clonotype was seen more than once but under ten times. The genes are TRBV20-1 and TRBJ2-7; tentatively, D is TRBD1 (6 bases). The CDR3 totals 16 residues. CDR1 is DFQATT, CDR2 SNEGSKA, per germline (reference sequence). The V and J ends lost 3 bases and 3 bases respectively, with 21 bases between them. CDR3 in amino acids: CSASFFSDRKGYEQYF. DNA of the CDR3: TGCAGTGCTAGTTTTTTTTCCGACAGGAAGGGCTACGAGCAGTACTTC.

CDR3 sequence reads: CASTFSGRGTEAFF. The CDR3 DNA is TGTGCCAGCACCTTTTCGGGGCGGGGGACTGAAGCTTTCTTT. The chain couples TRBV12-3 or TRBV12-4 to TRBJ1-1, with a tentative D call TRBD1 (5 bases). Trimming took 7 bases from V and 5 from J, leaving 17 bases between them. This CDR3 comprises 14 residues.

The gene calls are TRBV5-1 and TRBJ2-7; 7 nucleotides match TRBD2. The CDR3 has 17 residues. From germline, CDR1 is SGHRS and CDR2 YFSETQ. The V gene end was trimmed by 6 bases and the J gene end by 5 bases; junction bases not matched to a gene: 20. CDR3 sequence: CASTLGGTALTSHEQYF. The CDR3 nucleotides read TGCGCCAGCACCCTGGGGGGGACCGCCTTAACTTCCCACGAGCAGTACTTC.

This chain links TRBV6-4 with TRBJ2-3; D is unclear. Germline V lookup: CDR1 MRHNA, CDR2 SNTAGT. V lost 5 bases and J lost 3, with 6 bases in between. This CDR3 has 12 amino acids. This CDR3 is CASSQLTDTQYF. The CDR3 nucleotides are TGTGCCAGCAGTCAGCTAACAGATACGCAGTATTTT.

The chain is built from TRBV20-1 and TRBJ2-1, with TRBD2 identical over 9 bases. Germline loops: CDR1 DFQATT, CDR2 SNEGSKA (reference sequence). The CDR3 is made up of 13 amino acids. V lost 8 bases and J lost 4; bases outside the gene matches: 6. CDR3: CSTVAGAYNEQFF. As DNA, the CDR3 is TGCAGTACTGTAGCGGGGGCATACAATGAGCAGTTCTTC.

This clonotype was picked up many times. CDR3 sequence: CASSFGTVNSPLHF. The CDR3 DNA is TGTGCCAGCAGCTTCGGGACAGTTAATTCACCCCTCCACTTT. The gene calls are TRBV7-6 and TRBJ1-6, with 7 bases lining up with TRBD1. V shed 3 bases and J 6 bases; nucleotides not matched to a gene: 2. CDR1 is SGHVS, CDR2 FNYEAQ, per germline. This CDR3 has 14 amino acids.

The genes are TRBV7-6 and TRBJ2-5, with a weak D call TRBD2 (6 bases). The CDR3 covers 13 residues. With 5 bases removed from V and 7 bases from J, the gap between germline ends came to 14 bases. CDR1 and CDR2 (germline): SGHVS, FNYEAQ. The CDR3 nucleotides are TGTGCCAGCAGCGAACTAGCAGTGGGGACCCAGTACTTC. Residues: CASSELAVGTQYF.

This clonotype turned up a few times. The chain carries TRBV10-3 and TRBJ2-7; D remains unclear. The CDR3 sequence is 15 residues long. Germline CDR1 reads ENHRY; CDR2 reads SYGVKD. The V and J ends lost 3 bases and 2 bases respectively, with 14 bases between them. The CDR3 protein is CAISEVSDRPYEQYF. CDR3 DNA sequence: TGTGCCATCAGTGAAGTCTCGGACCGGCCCTACGAGCAGTACTTC.

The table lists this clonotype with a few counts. CDR3 protein: CSGTGTGGNEAFF. Here the CDR3 DNA reads TGCAGCGGAACCGGGACAGGGGGCAATGAAGCTTTCTTT. This chain connects TRBV29-1 to TRBJ1-1, with TRBD1 matching over 12 bases. Trimming took 7 bases from V and 7 from J; bases not matched to a gene: 7. This CDR3 has 13 amino acids. Per germline, CDR1 SQVTM and CDR2 ANQGSEA.

CDR3 nucleotide sequence: TGTGCCAGCAGTGAAGGTTTTCTGACAGGCGTTACTAGCACAGATACGCAGTATTTT. Its translation is CASSEGFLTGVTSTDTQYF. This sequence joins TRBV25-1 and TRBJ2-3; D may be TRBD1 (6 bases). The germline CDR1 and CDR2 sequences are MGHDK and SYGVNS. CDR3 length equals 19 residues. V lost 2 bases, J lost 0 bases, and 21 bases lay in between.

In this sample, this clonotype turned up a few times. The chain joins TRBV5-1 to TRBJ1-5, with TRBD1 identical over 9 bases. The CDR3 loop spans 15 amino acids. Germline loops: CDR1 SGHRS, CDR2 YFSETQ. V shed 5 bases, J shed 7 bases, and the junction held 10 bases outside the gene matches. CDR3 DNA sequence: TGCGCCAGCAGACAGGGGGCCCTGGATACCCAGCCCCAGCATTTT. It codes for CASRQGALDTQPQHF.

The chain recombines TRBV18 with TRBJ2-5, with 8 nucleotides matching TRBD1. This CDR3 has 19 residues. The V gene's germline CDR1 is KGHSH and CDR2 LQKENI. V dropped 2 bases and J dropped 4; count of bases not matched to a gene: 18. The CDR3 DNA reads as TGTGCCAGCTCACCAATCCAGGGGGCATCTTGGATGAACAGAGAGACCCAGTACTTC. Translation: CASSPIQGASWMNRETQYF.

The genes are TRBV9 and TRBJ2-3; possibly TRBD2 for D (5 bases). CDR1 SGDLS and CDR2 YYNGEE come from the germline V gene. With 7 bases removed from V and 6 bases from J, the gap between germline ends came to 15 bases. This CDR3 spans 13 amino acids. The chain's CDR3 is CASQSGPGDTQYF. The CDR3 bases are TGTGCCAGCCAGAGCGGCCCGGGGGATACGCAGTATTTT.

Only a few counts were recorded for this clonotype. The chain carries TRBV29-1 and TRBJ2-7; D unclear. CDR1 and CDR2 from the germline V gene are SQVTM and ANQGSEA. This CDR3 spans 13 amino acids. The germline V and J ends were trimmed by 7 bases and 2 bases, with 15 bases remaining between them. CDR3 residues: CSARGTTPYEQYF. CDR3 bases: TGCAGCGCCCGCGGCACTACCCCCTACGAGCAGTACTTC.

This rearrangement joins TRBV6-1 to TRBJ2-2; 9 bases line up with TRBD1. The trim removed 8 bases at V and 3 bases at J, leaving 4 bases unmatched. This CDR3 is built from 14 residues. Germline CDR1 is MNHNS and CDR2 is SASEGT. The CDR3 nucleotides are TGTGCCAGCGGGGACAGGGCGGACACCGGGGAGCTGTTTTTT. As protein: CASGDRADTGELFF.

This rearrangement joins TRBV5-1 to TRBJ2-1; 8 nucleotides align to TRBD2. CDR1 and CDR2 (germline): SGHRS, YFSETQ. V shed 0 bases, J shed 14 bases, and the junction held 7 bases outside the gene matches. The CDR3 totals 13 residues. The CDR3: CASSLVLAGQEFF. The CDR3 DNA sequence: TGCGCCAGCAGCTTGGTTTTAGCGGGACAAGAGTTCTTC.

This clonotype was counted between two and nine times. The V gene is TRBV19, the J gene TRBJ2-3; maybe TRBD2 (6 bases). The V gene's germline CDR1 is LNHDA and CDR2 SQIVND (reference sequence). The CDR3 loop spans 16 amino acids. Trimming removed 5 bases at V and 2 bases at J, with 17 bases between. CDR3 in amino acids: CASSSTEEGFTDTQYF. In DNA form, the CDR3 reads TGTGCCAGTAGTTCCACCGAGGAGGGGTTCACAGATACGCAGTATTTT. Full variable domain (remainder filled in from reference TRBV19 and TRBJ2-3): DGGITQSPKYLFRKEGQNVTLSCEQNLNHDAMYWYRQDPGQGLRLIYYSQIVNDFQKGDIAEGYSVSREKKESFPLTVTSAQKNPTAFYLCASSSTEEGFTDTQYFGPGTRLTVL.

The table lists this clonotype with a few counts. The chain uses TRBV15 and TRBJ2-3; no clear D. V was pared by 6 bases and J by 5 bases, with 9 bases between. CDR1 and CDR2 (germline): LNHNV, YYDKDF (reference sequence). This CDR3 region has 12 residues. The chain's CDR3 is CATSGLEDTQYF. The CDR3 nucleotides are TGTGCCACCAGTGGGTTGGAAGATACGCAGTATTTT.

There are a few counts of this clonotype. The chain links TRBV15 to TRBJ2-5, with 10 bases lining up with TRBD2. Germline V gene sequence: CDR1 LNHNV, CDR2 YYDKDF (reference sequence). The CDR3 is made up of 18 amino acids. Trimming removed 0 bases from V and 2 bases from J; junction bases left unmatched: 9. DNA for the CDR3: TGTGCCACCAGCAGAGATTACCCATCTAGCGGGGGTCAAGAGACCCAGTACTTC. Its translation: CATSRDYPSSGGQETQYF.

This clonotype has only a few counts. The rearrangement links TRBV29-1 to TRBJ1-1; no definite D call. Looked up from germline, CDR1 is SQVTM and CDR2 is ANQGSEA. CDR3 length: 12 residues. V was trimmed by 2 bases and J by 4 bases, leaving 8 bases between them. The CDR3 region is CSVEIRATEAFF. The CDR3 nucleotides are TGCAGCGTTGAAATTAGGGCCACTGAAGCTTTCTTT.

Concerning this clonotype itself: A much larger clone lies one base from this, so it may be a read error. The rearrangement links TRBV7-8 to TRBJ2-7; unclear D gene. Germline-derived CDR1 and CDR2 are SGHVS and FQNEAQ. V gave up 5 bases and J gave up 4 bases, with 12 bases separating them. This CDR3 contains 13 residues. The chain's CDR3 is CASSLDMEYEQYF. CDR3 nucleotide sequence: TGTGCCAGCAGCCTCGACATGGAGTACGAGCAGTACTTC.

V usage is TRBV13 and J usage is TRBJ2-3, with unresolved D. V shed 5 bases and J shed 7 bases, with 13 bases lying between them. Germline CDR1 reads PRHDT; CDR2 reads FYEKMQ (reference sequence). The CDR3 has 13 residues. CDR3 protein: CASSPLRANTQYF. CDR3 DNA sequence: TGTGCCAGCAGCCCCCTCCGGGCAAATACGCAGTATTTT.